A selection of T cell receptor beta chains follows, all from one sample in a study of cytomegalovirus exposure and HLA in healthy donors. Using immunoSEQ multiplex PCR, the repertoire was profiled, and TCRdb retains in-frame clones only, with some absent. Among about 130,000 clones listed, around 94% were seen once. The sequenced sample was PBMCs. These receptors all come from a young woman in good health and CMV-seronegative. CDR3s include the opening cysteine and the closing phenylalanine or tryptophan. The order of the fields is CDR3 protein, J gene, V gene.

CDR3aa: CASRLGRGVYNEQFF
j_gene: TRBJ2-1
v_gene: TRBV6-1

CDR3aa: CAWTATSGTYEQYF
j_gene: TRBJ2-7
v_gene: TRBV30

CDR3aa: CASSLYPAGGDEKLFF
j_gene: TRBJ1-4
v_gene: TRBV28

CDR3aa: CASSSSGGAYNEQFF
j_gene: TRBJ2-1
v_gene: TRBV19

CDR3aa: CASSLDRVSRYEQYF
j_gene: TRBJ2-7
v_gene: TRBV11-2

CDR3aa: CASSETLAGGTDTQYF
j_gene: TRBJ2-3
v_gene: TRBV5-6

CDR3aa: CASSLAVAPGNSPLHF
j_gene: TRBJ1-6
v_gene: TRBV5-5

CDR3aa: CASSSTGQGNPSNQPQHF
j_gene: TRBJ1-5
v_gene: TRBV7-2

CDR3aa: CASSQGPPGRANTGELFF
j_gene: TRBJ2-2
v_gene: TRBV4-1

CDR3aa: CSGRSRGSLGNEQFF
j_gene: TRBJ2-1
v_gene: TRBV29-1

CDR3aa: CASSLGQGADTQYF
j_gene: TRBJ2-3
v_gene: TRBV11-1

CDR3aa: CASSNNRLAGLQETQYF
j_gene: TRBJ2-5
v_gene: TRBV28

CDR3aa: CASSPGLEIYNEQFF
j_gene: TRBJ2-1
v_gene: TRBV11-2

CDR3aa: CASTKGGGFANEQFF
j_gene: TRBJ2-1
v_gene: TRBV9

CDR3aa: CASSLSARGFRNTEAFF
j_gene: TRBJ1-1
v_gene: TRBV27

CDR3aa: CASSQPDRPNTEAFF
j_gene: TRBJ1-1
v_gene: TRBV4-1

CDR3aa: CASSLGGSLRNEQFF
j_gene: TRBJ2-1
v_gene: TRBV27

CDR3aa: CSASTGLNTEAFF
j_gene: TRBJ1-1
v_gene: TRBV29-1

CDR3aa: CASSQLAGGLYNEQFF
j_gene: TRBJ2-1
v_gene: TRBV4-1

CDR3aa: CASSSRLAWPHEQFF
j_gene: TRBJ2-1
v_gene: TRBV6-5

CDR3aa: CASSSQGSSGNTIYF
j_gene: TRBJ1-3
v_gene: TRBV5-4

CDR3aa: CASSPASSGSRETQYF
j_gene: TRBJ2-5
v_gene: TRBV18

CDR3aa: CASSLDPGSKAEAFF
j_gene: TRBJ1-1
v_gene: TRBV7-9

CDR3aa: CASSEASSGSKFF
j_gene: TRBJ2-1
v_gene: TRBV5-4

CDR3aa: CASTERTSGIYEQYF
j_gene: TRBJ2-7
v_gene: TRBV13

CDR3aa: CAWGQGGGEQYF
j_gene: TRBJ2-7
v_gene: TRBV11-2

CDR3aa: CASSLTTGVVGNTIYF
j_gene: TRBJ1-3
v_gene: TRBV5-1

CDR3aa: CASSLGGDLAYEQYF
j_gene: TRBJ2-7
v_gene: TRBV28

CDR3aa: CASSLLAGRVDTQYF
j_gene: TRBJ2-3
v_gene: TRBV27

CDR3aa: CSATGQGEQYF
j_gene: TRBJ2-7
v_gene: TRBV20-1

CDR3aa: CAWGQGGFTEAFF
j_gene: TRBJ1-1
v_gene: TRBV30

CDR3aa: CASSLASAVEQFF
j_gene: TRBJ2-1
v_gene: TRBV7-2

CDR3aa: CASSTSGGHNYGYTF
j_gene: TRBJ1-2
v_gene: TRBV28

CDR3aa: CAWRRTGEDGYTF
j_gene: TRBJ1-2
v_gene: TRBV30

CDR3aa: CASSEWGHITGELFF
j_gene: TRBJ2-2
v_gene: TRBV2

CDR3aa: CASSLLRLQGSPLHF
j_gene: TRBJ1-6
v_gene: TRBV28

CDR3aa: CAWTGGRETQYF
j_gene: TRBJ2-5
v_gene: TRBV30

CDR3aa: CASSSGGLAEAFF
j_gene: TRBJ1-1
v_gene: TRBV5-1

CDR3aa: CASSFAGFPYQPQHF
j_gene: TRBJ1-5
v_gene: TRBV5-6

CDR3aa: CASSSGYEQYF
j_gene: TRBJ2-7
v_gene: TRBV5-6

CDR3aa: CASSGGSAGGVVF
j_gene: TRBJ2-1
v_gene: TRBV9

CDR3aa: CASSLVGKRTDTQYF
j_gene: TRBJ2-3
v_gene: TRBV7-6

CDR3aa: CASSIGLAGAVYEQYF
j_gene: TRBJ2-7
v_gene: TRBV5-4

CDR3aa: CASSLPGSYEQYF
j_gene: TRBJ2-7
v_gene: TRBV7-6

CDR3aa: CASSLSSHMNTEAFF
j_gene: TRBJ1-1
v_gene: TRBV5-1

CDR3aa: CASSRGKDTEAFF
j_gene: TRBJ1-1
v_gene: TRBV14

CDR3aa: CASTGRGTNTEAFF
j_gene: TRBJ1-1
v_gene: TRBV28

CDR3aa: CASRRGGELFF
j_gene: TRBJ2-2
v_gene: TRBV27

CDR3aa: CASSLGVGPGELFF
j_gene: TRBJ2-2
v_gene: TRBV7-3

CDR3aa: CASSYSNSPGRETQYF
j_gene: TRBJ2-5
v_gene: TRBV6-6

CDR3aa: CSGRDRGYNEQFF
j_gene: TRBJ2-1
v_gene: TRBV29-1

CDR3aa: CASSLGTGPYNEQFF
j_gene: TRBJ2-1
v_gene: TRBV5-4

CDR3aa: CASSLTGARYEQYF
j_gene: TRBJ2-7
v_gene: TRBV13